These 32 T cell receptor beta chains originate from one sample sequenced in a study of T-cell reconstitution after alpha-beta-depleted transplantation in children. A library of TCRbeta sequences, prepared with unique molecular identifiers, was generated. TCRdb reprocessed the PCR reads with MiXCR, giving one entry per CDR3 protein. Of fewer than 750,000 distinct CDR3 sequences in the sample, about 21% are singletons; the top ten hold approximately 14%. Sequencing was performed on PBMCs, mostly from graft donor cells, taken 360 days after TCRalphabeta/CD19-depleted stem cell transplant. The receptors originated from a boy less than two years old who had a stem cell transplant for acute myeloid leukemia, so the T cells may come from the graft donor.

This clonotype was seen ten or more times. The chain combines TRBV20-1 with TRBJ2-2; no definite D call. Trimming cost V 0 bases and J 4 bases, with 9 bases left between them. From germline, CDR1 is DFQATT and CDR2 SNEGSKA (reference sequence). The length of the CDR3 is 14 residues. CDR3 sequence: CSAREWPATGELFF. CDR3 nucleotide sequence: TGCAGTGCTAGAGAGTGGCCGGCCACCGGGGAGCTGTTTTTT.

This clonotype has ten or more counts. This rearrangement joins TRBV20-1 to TRBJ2-6; D not certain. The germline CDR1 and CDR2 sequences are DFQATT and SNEGSKA (reference sequence). V shed 5 bases and J shed 1 base, with 9 bases lying between them. This CDR3 contains 14 residues. The CDR3 nucleotides read TGCAGTGCTTATCGAAGGTCTGGGGCCAACGTCCTGACTTTC. Protein product: CSAYRRSGANVLTF.

The table lists this clonotype with many counts. V and J are TRBV29-1 and TRBJ2-1; 9 bases match TRBD2. Trimming at V came to 2 bases and at J to 7 bases, leaving 6 bases not matched to a gene. CDR1 and CDR2 (germline): SQVTM, ANQGSEA. This CDR3 has 14 residues. The CDR3 coding sequence is TGCAGCGTTGAACTGCGGGGGGGCCATAATGAGCAGTTCTTC. Translated: CSVELRGGHNEQFF.

This clonotype was counted a few times. The rearrangement joins TRBV24-1 to TRBJ2-1; 7 bases are a match to TRBD1. CDR3 length: 16 amino acids. The germline CDR1 and CDR2 sequences are KGHDR and SFDVKD. Trimming cost V 1 base and J 4 bases; bases outside gene matches: 6. CDR3 amino acids: CATSDLGTETYNEQFF. CDR3 DNA sequence: TGTGCCACCAGTGATTTAGGGACAGAAACTTACAATGAGCAGTTCTTC.

This clonotype was counted at least ten times. V and J are TRBV5-1 and TRBJ2-5; TRBD2 might be the D (6 bases). Trimming took off 0 bases at V and 3 bases at J, with 12 bases between the two ends. The CDR3 spans 15 residues. Germline CDR1 and CDR2: SGHRS and YFSETQ. The CDR3 coding sequence is TGCGCCAGCAGCTTGGCCGGGACTTCAGAAGAGACCCAGTACTTC. It yields the protein CASSLAGTSEETQYF. Combining the CDR3 with reference TRBV5-1 and TRBJ2-5 gives the whole variable domain KAGVTQTPRYLIKTRGQQVTLSCSPISGHRSVSWYQQTPGQGLQFLFEYFSETQRNKGNFPGRFSGRQFSNSRSEMNVSTLELGDSALYLCASSLAGTSEETQYFGPGTRLLVL.

The chain links TRBV5-1 to TRBJ1-1, with 7 bases matching TRBD1. After removal of 5 bases from V and 0 bases from J, the junction contained 10 bases not matched to a gene. The CDR3 has 16 residues. From germline, CDR1 is SGHRS and CDR2 YFSETQ. The CDR3 sequence is CASRTGTVLMNTEAFF. CDR3 nucleotide sequence: TGCGCCAGCAGAACGGGGACAGTTTTAATGAACACTGAAGCTTTCTTT.

The genes are TRBV18 and TRBJ2-7, with 10 nucleotides matching TRBD1. The V gene end was trimmed by 3 bases and the J gene end by 3 bases; junction bases not matched to a gene: 5. Germline CDR1 reads KGHSH; CDR2 reads LQKENI. The CDR3 has 15 amino acids. This chain's CDR3 is CASSPGTGALYEQYV. The DNA for the CDR3 is TGTGCCAGCTCACCGGGGACAGGGGCGCTCTACGAGCAGTACGTC.

This clonotype was seen a handful of times. The chain uses TRBV10-1 and TRBJ2-3; 11 bases line up with TRBD2. CDR3 size: 19 residues. CDR1 and CDR2 from the germline V gene are WNHNN and SYGVQD (reference sequence). Trimming took 2 bases from V and 3 from J; bases not matched to a gene: 13. CDR3 protein: CASSELAGGHGGITDTQYF. The CDR3 nucleotides read TGCGCCAGCAGTGAGCTAGCGGGGGGCCACGGCGGGATTACAGATACGCAGTATTTT.

This clonotype was detected ten times or more. The rearrangement links TRBV20-1 to TRBJ2-1; TRBD2 matches at 11 bases. CDR1 is DFQATT and CDR2 is SNEGSKA in the germline V gene (reference sequence). The CDR3 consists of 13 residues. Trimming removed 4 bases from V and 7 bases from J; junction bases left unmatched: 3. The CDR3 nucleotides read TGCAGTGCTACGGGACTAGCGGTGAATGAGCAGTTCTTC. This encodes CSATGLAVNEQFF.

In this sample, this clonotype turned up many times. CDR3 sequence (DNA): TGTGCCAGCAGCTCCTCGGGTGGCGAGCAGTACGTC. This encodes CASSSSGGEQYV. This chain joins TRBV7-9 and TRBJ2-7; D is undetermined. Trimming stripped 4 bases from V and 6 bases from J, with 10 bases between. Germline V gene data show CDR1 as SEHNR and CDR2 as FQNEAQ (reference sequence). CDR3 size: 12 residues.

This clonotype was observed a handful of times. The genes are TRBV3-1 and TRBJ2-7; TRBD1 agrees at 8 bases. V lost 6 bases and J lost 1; bases outside the gene matches: 5. The CDR3 is made up of 14 amino acids. Germline CDR1 is LGHDT and CDR2 is YNNKEL (reference sequence). Here the CDR3 reads CASRNRGESYEQYF. CDR3 nucleotides: TGTGCCAGCAGAAACAGGGGGGAATCCTACGAGCAGTACTTC.

This clonotype occurred many times. The chain carries TRBV12-3 or TRBV12-4 and TRBJ2-7; 10 nucleotides line up with TRBD2. The CDR3 covers 16 residues. V trimming: 5 bases; J trimming: 2 bases; junction bases outside the gene matches: 9. CDR3 amino acids: CASSPGLAGVPYEQYF. In DNA form, the CDR3 reads TGTGCCAGCAGTCCGGGGCTAGCGGGGGTCCCCTACGAGCAGTACTTC.

This clonotype was recorded at least ten times. The chain couples TRBV12-3 or TRBV12-4 to TRBJ2-3; D may correspond to TRBD1 or TRBD2 (6 bases each). The CDR3 length is 15 residues. V was shortened by 8 bases and J by 0 bases, with 15 bases between the two germline ends. The CDR3 DNA reads TGTGCCAGCTACTCACCCGGGGGCAGCACAGATACGCAGTATTTT. Translation: CASYSPGGSTDTQYF.

The rearrangement links TRBV20-1 to TRBJ2-5; possibly TRBD1 for D (5 bases). This CDR3 is built from 14 residues. Trimming took off 4 bases at V and 0 bases at J, with 12 bases between the two ends. CDR1 and CDR2 (germline): DFQATT, SNEGSKA (reference sequence). The CDR3 nucleotides are TGCAGTGCTACATCCCGACAGTACCAAGAGACCCAGTACTTC. Translating it yields CSATSRQYQETQYF.

This clonotype was found once. In DNA form, the CDR3 reads TGTGCCAGCAGTTACTCAGGGGAATCTGGAAACACCATATATTTT. Translation gives CASSYSGESGNTIYF. This chain joins TRBV6-2 or TRBV6-3 and TRBJ1-3, with a tentative D call TRBD1 (5 bases). The CDR3 sequence is 15 residues long. Trimming left V 0 bases short and J 1 base short, with 7 bases between. The germline gives CDR1 MNHEY, CDR2 SVGEGT.

Here the CDR3 reads CASSLGRVETQYF. As DNA, the CDR3 is TGTGCCAGCAGCTTGGGCAGGGTTGAGACCCAGTACTTC. The chain links TRBV7-2 to TRBJ2-5, with TRBD1 as a possible D gene (5 bases). In germline, CDR1 is SGHTA, CDR2 FQGNSA. V was pared by 3 bases and J by 5 bases, with 10 bases between. The CDR3 runs to 13 residues.

There are a few counts of this clonotype. The V and J genes are TRBV12-3 or TRBV12-4 and TRBJ2-3; the D is unclear. Deletions cut 5 bases from V and 1 base from J, with 10 bases between. This CDR3 contains 14 residues. The CDR3 here is CASSPEQRTDTQYF. The CDR3 region has the DNA TGTGCCAGCAGTCCTGAACAGCGCACAGATACGCAGTATTTT.

This sequence joins TRBV7-3 and TRBJ2-1, with TRBD2 matching over 8 bases. Trimming removed 0 bases from V and 2 bases from J; junction bases left unmatched: 6. Germline V gene data show CDR1 as SGHTA and CDR2 as FQGTGA. CDR3 length: 17 residues. The CDR3 DNA reads TGTGCCAGCAGCTTAACAGCGGGGGAGACCCCCTACAATGAGCAGTTCTTC. Its translation is CASSLTAGETPYNEQFF.

This clonotype was found many times. This chain joins TRBV5-6 and TRBJ1-4; no clear D. Looked up from germline, CDR1 is SGHDT and CDR2 is YYEEEE. The CDR3 runs to 16 residues. Deletions cut 4 bases from V and 3 bases from J, with 16 bases between. The CDR3 bases are TGTGCCAGCAGCACTTTCTATATGGTATCTAATGAAAAACTGTTTTTT. Encoded protein: CASSTFYMVSNEKLFF.

This clonotype was counted a few times. The chain links TRBV10-3 to TRBJ2-6, with 8 bases fitting TRBD1. Unmatched junction bases numbered 5, after V lost 8 bases and J lost 2 bases. The CDR3 is 15 amino acids. CDR1 is ENHRY and CDR2 is SYGVKD in the germline V gene. In DNA form, the CDR3 reads TGTGCCATCGGACAGGGAATTGCTGGGGCCAACGTCCTGACTTTC. Translation gives CAIGQGIAGANVLTF.

The sample holds a few counts of this clonotype. The chain combines TRBV20-1 with TRBJ2-2, with D maybe TRBD2 (6 bases). V lost 6 bases and J lost 0, with 11 bases in between. The CDR3 totals 14 residues. Germline CDR1 DFQATT, CDR2 SNEGSKA (reference sequence). The CDR3 nucleotides read TGCAGTGCCCCGGGACTGCCGAACACCGGGGAGCTGTTTTTT. Its protein product is CSAPGLPNTGELFF.

The rearrangement joins TRBV6-4 to TRBJ2-7; no clear D gene. This CDR3 has 17 residues. The V gene lost 0 bases and the J gene lost 0 bases, with 15 bases spanning the gap. The germline V gene encodes CDR1 MRHNA and CDR2 SNTAGT. This CDR3 reads CASSDSSQAPSSYEQYV. The CDR3 DNA sequence: TGTGCCAGCAGTGACTCGAGTCAAGCGCCTAGCTCCTACGAGCAGTACGTC.

This clonotype was counted a few times. The chain is built from TRBV5-1 and TRBJ2-1; D tentatively fits TRBD1 or TRBD2 (6 bases each). Trimming cost V 1 base and J 0 bases, with 11 bases left between them. The CDR3 totals 16 residues. CDR1 SGHRS and CDR2 YFSETQ come from the germline V gene. CDR3 protein: CASSLYPGASYNEQFF. CDR3 coding DNA: TGCGCCAGCAGCTTGTATCCGGGGGCCTCCTACAATGAGCAGTTCTTC. Full variable domain (remainder filled in from reference TRBV5-1 and TRBJ2-1): KAGVTQTPRYLIKTRGQQVTLSCSPISGHRSVSWYQQTPGQGLQFLFEYFSETQRNKGNFPGRFSGRQFSNSRSEMNVSTLELGDSALYLCASSLYPGASYNEQFFGPGTRLTVL.

V is TRBV4-3 and J is TRBJ2-1; the D is unclear. The V gene lost 3 bases and the J gene lost 4 bases, with 7 bases spanning the gap. Germline V lookup: CDR1 LGHNA, CDR2 YSLEER. This CDR3 is 13 amino acids long. The CDR3 here is CASSHEQYNEQFF. CDR3 nucleotide sequence: TGCGCCAGCAGCCACGAACAGTACAATGAGCAGTTCTTC.

This clonotype showed up many times. The V and J genes are TRBV20-1 and TRBJ2-7; D ambiguous. Germline V gene sequence: CDR1 DFQATT, CDR2 SNEGSKA (reference sequence). The V gene lost 5 bases and the J gene lost 2 bases, with 16 bases spanning the gap. This CDR3 spans 14 amino acids. The CDR3 DNA is TGCAGTGCTTCCCGACCGAGAGTGACCTACGAGCAGTACTTC. It yields the protein CSASRPRVTYEQYF.

The rearrangement uses TRBV4-3 and TRBJ2-3, with D hard to call. Trimming shortened V by 0 bases and J by 2 bases, and 15 bases separated the two germline ends. Germline V gene data show CDR1 as LGHNA and CDR2 as YSLEER. The CDR3 sequence is 17 residues long. The CDR3 loop reads CASSQDSPGRDTDTQYF. CDR3 nucleotides: TGCGCCAGCAGCCAAGACTCGCCGGGCCGTGACACAGATACGCAGTATTTT.

This clonotype has at least ten counts. The chain links TRBV10-3 to TRBJ2-3, with 9 bases fitting TRBD1. Germline trimming cut 4 bases from V and 3 bases from J; bases unmatched to any gene: 5. Per germline, CDR1 ENHRY and CDR2 SYGVKD. The CDR3 covers 15 residues. The CDR3, as DNA: TGTGCCATCAGTGTCGGGACAGGGACGACAGATACGCAGTATTTT. Its translation: CAISVGTGTTDTQYF.

V usage is TRBV20-1 and J usage is TRBJ1-6; D perhaps matches TRBD1 (6 bases). The CDR3 runs 14 residues. Germline V gene lookup returns CDR1 DFQATT and CDR2 SNEGSKA (reference sequence). V lost 7 bases, J lost 7 bases, and 17 bases lay in between. In nucleotides, the CDR3 is TGCAGTGGCGGGGGGCCGGGGCGGAATTCACCCCTCCACTTT. Its translation is CSGGGPGRNSPLHF.

The rearrangement joins TRBV4-3 to TRBJ2-3; 9 bases match TRBD2. With 0 bases clipped from V and 5 bases from J, the junction kept 12 bases outside the gene matches. The CDR3 runs 18 residues. Germline assignment: CDR1 LGHNA and CDR2 YSLEER. CDR3 in DNA: TGCGCCAGCAGCCAAGATTTGCGGGGGGGCCTTAGCGAAGATACGCAGTATTTT. As protein: CASSQDLRGGLSEDTQYF.

The chain joins TRBV7-2 to TRBJ2-7; the D gene is possibly TRBD2 (6 bases). Per the germline V gene, CDR1 is SGHTA and CDR2 is FQGNSA. The CDR3 extends over 13 amino acids. With 3 bases removed from V and 4 bases from J, the gap between germline ends came to 10 bases. The CDR3 coding sequence is TGTGCCAGCAGCTTGGAGGGTCGTTACGAGCAGTACTTC. Protein sequence: CASSLEGRYEQYF. The full variable domain, in which reference TRBV7-2 and TRBJ2-7 provide the parts outside the CDR3, is GAGVSQSPSNKVTEKGKDVELRCDPISGHTALYWYRQSLGQGLEFLIYFQGNSAPDKSGLPSDRFSAERTGGSVSTLTIQRTQQEDSAVYLCASSLEGRYEQYFGPGTRLTVT.

This clonotype was observed many times. The J gene is TRBJ1-1, the V gene TRBV7-3; D uncertain. CDR1 and CDR2 (germline): SGHTA, FQGTGA. V was cut by 0 bases and J by 1 base, with 3 bases left in between. CDR3 size: 13 residues. Here the CDR3 DNA reads TGTGCCAGCAGCTTAACCCCGAACACTGAAGCTTTCTTT. Protein product: CASSLTPNTEAFF.

This clonotype has a handful of counts. This chain connects TRBV29-1 to TRBJ2-2; 10 nucleotides line up with TRBD2. The CDR3 contains 13 residues. The V segment lost 4 bases and the J segment 7 bases; nucleotides outside the gene matches: 3. CDR1 SQVTM and CDR2 ANQGSEA come from the germline V gene. CDR3 sequence reads: CSVVLAGFGELFF. The CDR3 DNA reads as TGCAGCGTTGTACTAGCGGGGTTCGGGGAGCTGTTTTTT.